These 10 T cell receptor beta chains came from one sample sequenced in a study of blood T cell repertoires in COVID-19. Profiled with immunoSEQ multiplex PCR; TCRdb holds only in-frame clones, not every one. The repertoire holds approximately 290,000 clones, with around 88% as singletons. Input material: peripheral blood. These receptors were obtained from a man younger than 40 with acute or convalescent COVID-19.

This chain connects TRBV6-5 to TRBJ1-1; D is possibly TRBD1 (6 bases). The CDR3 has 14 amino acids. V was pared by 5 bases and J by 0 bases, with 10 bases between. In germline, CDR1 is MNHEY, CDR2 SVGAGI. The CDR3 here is CASSQGTLNTEAFF. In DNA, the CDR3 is TGTGCCAGCAGTCAGGGGACACTGAACACTGAAGCTTTCTTT.

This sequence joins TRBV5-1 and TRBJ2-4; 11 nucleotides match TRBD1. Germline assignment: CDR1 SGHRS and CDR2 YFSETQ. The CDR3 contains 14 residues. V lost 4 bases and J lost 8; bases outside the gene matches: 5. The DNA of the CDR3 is TGCGCCAGCAGCGTGGACAGGGGGCGAGACATTCAGTACTTC. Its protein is CASSVDRGRDIQYF.

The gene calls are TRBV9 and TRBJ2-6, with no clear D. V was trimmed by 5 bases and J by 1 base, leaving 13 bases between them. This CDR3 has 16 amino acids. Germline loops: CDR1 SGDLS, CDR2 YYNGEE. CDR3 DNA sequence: TGTGCCAGCAGTGGAGCGTCTGGATCTGGGGCCAACGTCCTGACTTTC. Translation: CASSGASGSGANVLTF. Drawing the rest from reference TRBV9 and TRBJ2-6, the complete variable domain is DSGVTQTPKHLITATGQRVTLRCSPRSGDLSVYWYQQSLDQGLQFLIQYYNGEERAKGNILERFSAQQFPDLHSELNLSSLELGDSALYFCASSGASGSGANVLTFGAGSRLTVL.

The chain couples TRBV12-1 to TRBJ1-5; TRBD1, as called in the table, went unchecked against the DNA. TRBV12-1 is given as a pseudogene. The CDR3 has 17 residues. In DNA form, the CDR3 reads TGTGCCAGCAGCGCCCGGGACAGCTCAAATAGCAATCAGCCCCAGCATTTT. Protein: CASSARDSSNSNQPQHF.

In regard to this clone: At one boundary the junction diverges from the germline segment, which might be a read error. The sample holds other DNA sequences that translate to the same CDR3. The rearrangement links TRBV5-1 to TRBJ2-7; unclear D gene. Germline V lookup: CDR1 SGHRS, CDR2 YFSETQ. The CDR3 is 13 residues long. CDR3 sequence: CASSLVQVDEQYF. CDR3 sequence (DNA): TGCGCCAGTAGCTTGGTTCAGGTAGACGAGCAGTACTTC.

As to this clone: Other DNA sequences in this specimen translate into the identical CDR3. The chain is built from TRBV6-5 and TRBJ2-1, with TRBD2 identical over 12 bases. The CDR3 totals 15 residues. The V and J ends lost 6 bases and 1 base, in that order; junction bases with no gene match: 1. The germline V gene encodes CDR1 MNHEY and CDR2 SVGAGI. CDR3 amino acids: CASRLAGGSYNEQFF. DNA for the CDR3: TGTGCCAGCAGACTAGCGGGGGGTTCCTACAATGAGCAGTTCTTC.

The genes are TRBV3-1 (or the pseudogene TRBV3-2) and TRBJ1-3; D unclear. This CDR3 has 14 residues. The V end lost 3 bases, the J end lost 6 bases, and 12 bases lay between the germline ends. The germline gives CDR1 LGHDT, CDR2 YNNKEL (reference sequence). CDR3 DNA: TGTGCCAGCAGCCACAAGACTCTGGAAAACACCATATATTTT. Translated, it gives CASSHKTLENTIYF.

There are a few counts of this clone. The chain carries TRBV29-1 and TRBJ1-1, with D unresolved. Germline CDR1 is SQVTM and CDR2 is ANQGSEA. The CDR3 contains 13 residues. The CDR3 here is CSGCGHLNTEAFF. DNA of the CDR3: TGCTCGGGATGTGGGCATCTGAACACTGAAGCTTTCTTT.

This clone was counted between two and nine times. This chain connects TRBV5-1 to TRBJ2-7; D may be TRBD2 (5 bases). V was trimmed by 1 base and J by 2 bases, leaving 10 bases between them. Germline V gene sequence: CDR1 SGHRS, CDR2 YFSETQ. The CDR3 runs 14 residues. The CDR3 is CASSLIKGAYEQYF. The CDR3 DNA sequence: TGCGCCAGCAGCTTGATAAAGGGAGCCTACGAGCAGTACTTC.

This CDR3 reads CASSDNRGGGNTIYF. The CDR3 coding sequence is TGTGCCAGCAGCGATAACAGGGGTGGCGGAAACACCATATATTTT. J is TRBJ1-3 and V is TRBV5-4, with TRBD1 matching 7 bases. Germline V gene data show CDR1 as SGHNT and CDR2 as YYREEE (reference sequence). The J segment lost 4 bases and the V segment lost 4 bases, leaving 8 bases of the junction unmatched. The CDR3 runs to 15 residues.